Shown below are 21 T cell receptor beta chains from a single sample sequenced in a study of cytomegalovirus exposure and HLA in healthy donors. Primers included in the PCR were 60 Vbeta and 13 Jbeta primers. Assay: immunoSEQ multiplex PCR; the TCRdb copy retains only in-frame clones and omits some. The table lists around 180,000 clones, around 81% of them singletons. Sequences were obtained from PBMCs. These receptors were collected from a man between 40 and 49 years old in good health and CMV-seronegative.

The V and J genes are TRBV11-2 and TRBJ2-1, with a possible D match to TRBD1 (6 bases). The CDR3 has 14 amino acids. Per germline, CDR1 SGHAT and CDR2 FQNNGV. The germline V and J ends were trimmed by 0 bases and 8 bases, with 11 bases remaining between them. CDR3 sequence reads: CASSLDSQGYEQFF. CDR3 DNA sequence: TGTGCCAGCAGCTTAGATTCGCAGGGGTATGAGCAGTTCTTC. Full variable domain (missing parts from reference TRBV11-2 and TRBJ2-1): EAGVAQSPRYKIIEKRQSVAFWCNPISGHATLYWYQQILGQGPKLLIQFQNNGVVDDSQLPKDRFSAERLKGVDSTLKIQPAKLEDSAVYLCASSLDSQGYEQFFGPGTRLTVL.

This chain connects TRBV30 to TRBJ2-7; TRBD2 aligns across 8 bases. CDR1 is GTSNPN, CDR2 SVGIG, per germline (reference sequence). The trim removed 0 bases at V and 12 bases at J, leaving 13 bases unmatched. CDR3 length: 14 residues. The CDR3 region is CAWSVSQAGAWGYF. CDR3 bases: TGTGCCTGGAGTGTATCTCAAGCGGGGGCCTGGGGGTACTTC.

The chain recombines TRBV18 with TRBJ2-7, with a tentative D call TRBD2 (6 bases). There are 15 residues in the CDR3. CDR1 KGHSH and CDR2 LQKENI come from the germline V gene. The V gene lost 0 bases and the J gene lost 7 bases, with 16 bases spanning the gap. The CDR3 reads CASSPPTGGGGEQYF. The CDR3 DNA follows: TGTGCCAGCTCACCACCAACAGGAGGTGGAGGGGAGCAGTACTTC.

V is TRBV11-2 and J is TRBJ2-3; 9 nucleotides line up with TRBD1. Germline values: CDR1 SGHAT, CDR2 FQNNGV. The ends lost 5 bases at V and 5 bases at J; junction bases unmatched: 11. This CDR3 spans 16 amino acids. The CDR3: CASSPNVGQGVDTQYF. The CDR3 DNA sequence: TGTGCCAGCAGCCCTAACGTGGGACAGGGTGTAGATACGCAGTATTTT.

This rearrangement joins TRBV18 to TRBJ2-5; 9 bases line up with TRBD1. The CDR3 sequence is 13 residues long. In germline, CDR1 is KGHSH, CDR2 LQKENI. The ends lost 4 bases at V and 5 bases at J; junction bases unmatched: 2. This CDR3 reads CASSRDRVETQYF. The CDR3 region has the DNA TGTGCCAGCTCACGGGACAGGGTTGAGACCCAGTACTTC. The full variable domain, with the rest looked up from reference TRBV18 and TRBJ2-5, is NAGVMQNPRHLVRRRGQEARLRCSPMKGHSHVYWYRQLPEEGLKFMVYLQKENIIDESGMPKERFSAEFPKEGPSILRIQQVVRGDSAAYFCASSRDRVETQYFGPGTRLLVL.

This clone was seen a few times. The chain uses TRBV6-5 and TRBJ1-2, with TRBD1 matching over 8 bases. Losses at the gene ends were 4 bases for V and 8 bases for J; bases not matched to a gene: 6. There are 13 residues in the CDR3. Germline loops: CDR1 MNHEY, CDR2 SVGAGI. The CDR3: CASSSTGGGGYTF. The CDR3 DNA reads TGTGCCAGCAGTTCCACAGGGGGGGGAGGCTACACCTTC.

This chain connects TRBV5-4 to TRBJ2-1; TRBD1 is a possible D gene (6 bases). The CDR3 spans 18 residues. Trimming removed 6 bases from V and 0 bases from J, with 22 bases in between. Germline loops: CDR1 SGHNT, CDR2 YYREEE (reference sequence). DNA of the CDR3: TGTGCCAGCACTCCGAGGGGGTTGGAGACTCGCTCCTACAATGAGCAGTTCTTC. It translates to CASTPRGLETRSYNEQFF.

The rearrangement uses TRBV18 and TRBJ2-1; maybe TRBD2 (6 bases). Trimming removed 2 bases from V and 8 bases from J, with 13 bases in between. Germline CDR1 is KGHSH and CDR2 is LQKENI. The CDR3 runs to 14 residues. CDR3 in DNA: TGTGCCAGCTCACCATGGGGACTGCCGGATGAGCAGTTCTTC. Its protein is CASSPWGLPDEQFF.

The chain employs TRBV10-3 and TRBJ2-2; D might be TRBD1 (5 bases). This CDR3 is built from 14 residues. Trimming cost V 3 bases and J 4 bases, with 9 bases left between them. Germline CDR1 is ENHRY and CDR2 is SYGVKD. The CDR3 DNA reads TGTGCCATCAGTGATACAGGCGGCACCGGGGAGCTGTTTTTT. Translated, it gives CAISDTGGTGELFF.

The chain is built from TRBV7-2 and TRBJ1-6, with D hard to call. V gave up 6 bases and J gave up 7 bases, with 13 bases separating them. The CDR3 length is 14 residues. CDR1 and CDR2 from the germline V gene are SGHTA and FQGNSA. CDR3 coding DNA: TGTGCCAGCAGTGTGGAGCGGAGAAATTCACCCCTCCACTTT. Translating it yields CASSVERRNSPLHF. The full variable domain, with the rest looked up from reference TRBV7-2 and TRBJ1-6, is GAGVSQSPSNKVTEKGKDVELRCDPISGHTALYWYRQSLGQGLEFLIYFQGNSAPDKSGLPSDRFSAERTGGSVSTLTIQRTQQEDSAVYLCASSVERRNSPLHFGNGTRLTVT.

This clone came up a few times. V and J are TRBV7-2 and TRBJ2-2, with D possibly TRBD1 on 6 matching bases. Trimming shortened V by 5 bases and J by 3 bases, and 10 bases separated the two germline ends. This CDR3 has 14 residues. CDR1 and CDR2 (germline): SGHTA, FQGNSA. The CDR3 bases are TGTGCCAGCAGCCGACAGGACCACACCGGGGAGCTGTTTTTT. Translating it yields CASSRQDHTGELFF.

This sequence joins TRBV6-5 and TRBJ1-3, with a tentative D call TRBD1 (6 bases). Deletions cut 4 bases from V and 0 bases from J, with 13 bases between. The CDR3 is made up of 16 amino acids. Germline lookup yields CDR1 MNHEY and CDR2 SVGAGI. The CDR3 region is CASSSSGHRSGNTIYF. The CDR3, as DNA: TGTGCCAGCAGTTCCTCGGGACACCGCTCTGGAAACACCATATATTTT.

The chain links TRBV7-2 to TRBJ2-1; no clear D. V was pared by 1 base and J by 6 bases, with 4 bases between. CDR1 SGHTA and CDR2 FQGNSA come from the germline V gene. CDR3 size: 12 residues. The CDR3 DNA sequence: TGTGCCAGCAGCTTAGGTAGCAATGAGCAGTTCTTC. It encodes CASSLGSNEQFF.

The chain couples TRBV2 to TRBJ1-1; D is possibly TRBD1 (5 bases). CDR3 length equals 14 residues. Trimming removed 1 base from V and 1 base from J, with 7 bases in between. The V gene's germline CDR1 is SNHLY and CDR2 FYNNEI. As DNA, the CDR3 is TGTGCCAGCAGTGAAGGGGACTCGAACACTGAAGCTTTCTTT. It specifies CASSEGDSNTEAFF.

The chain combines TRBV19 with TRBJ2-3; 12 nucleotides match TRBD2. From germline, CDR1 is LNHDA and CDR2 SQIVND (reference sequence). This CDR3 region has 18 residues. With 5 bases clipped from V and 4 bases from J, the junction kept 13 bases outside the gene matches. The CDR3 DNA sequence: TGTGCCAGTAGTCCCGGGGCGACTAGCGGGAGTGGCCCAGATACGCAGTATTTT. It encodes CASSPGATSGSGPDTQYF.

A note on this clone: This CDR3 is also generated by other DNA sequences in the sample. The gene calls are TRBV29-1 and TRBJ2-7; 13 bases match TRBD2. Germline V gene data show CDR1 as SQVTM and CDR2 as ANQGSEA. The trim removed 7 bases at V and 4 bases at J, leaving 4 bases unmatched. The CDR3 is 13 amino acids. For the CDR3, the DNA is TGCAGCGGACGGACTAGCGGGAGTTACGAGCAGTACTTC. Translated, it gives CSGRTSGSYEQYF.

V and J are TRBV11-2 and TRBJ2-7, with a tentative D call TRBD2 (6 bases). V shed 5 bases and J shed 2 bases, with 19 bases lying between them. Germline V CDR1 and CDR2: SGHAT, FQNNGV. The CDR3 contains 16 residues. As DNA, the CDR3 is TGTGCCAGCAGCACCCGACCGGGGGAATCTGCCTACGAGCAGTACTTC. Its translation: CASSTRPGESAYEQYF.

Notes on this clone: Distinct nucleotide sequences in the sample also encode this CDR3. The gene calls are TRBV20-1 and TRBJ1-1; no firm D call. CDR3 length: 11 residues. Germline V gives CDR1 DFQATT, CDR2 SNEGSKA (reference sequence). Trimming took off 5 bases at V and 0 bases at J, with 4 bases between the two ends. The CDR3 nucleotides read TGCAGTGCTGCAGTGAACACTGAAGCTTTCTTT. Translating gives CSAAVNTEAFF.

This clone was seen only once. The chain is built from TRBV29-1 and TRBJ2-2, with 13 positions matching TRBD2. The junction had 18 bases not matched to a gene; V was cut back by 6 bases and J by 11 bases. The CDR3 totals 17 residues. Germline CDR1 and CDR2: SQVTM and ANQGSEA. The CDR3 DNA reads TGCAGCGTGGTTAGCCCCGGGACTAGCGGGATGGTCGAAGAGCTGTTTTTT. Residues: CSVVSPGTSGMVEELFF.

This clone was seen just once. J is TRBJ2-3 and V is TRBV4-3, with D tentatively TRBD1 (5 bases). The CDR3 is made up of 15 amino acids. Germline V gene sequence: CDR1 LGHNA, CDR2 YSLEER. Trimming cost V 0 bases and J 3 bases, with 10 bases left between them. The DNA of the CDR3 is TGCGCCAGCAGCCAAGAGCGGCAGGGTACAGATACGCAGTATTTT. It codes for CASSQERQGTDTQYF.

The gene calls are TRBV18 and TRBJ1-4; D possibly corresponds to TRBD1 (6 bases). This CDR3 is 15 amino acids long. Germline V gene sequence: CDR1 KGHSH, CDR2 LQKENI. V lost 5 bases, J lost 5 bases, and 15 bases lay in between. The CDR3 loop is CASSTTQGLNEKLFF. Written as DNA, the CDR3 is TGTGCCAGCTCAACAACACAGGGCCTCAATGAAAAACTGTTTTTT. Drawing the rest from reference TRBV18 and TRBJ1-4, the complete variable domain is NAGVMQNPRHLVRRRGQEARLRCSPMKGHSHVYWYRQLPEEGLKFMVYLQKENIIDESGMPKERFSAEFPKEGPSILRIQQVVRGDSAAYFCASSTTQGLNEKLFFGSGTQLSVL.